A few counts support the clone carrying this TCR beta chain. Its specificity is unknown. These data belong to a study of blood T cells in healthy people across ages. PCR was performed a second time for roughly 7 to 11 cycles using a sample-barcoded 5' primer and a J-beta primer mix. MiXCR, run by TCRdb on the 5' RACE reads, gives a single entry per CDR3 protein. Among 1.5 million to 1.8 million distinct CDR3 sequences listed, approximately 39% were seen once. The CDR3 contains 15 residues. Trimming removed 0 bases from V and 0 bases from J, with 5 bases in between. The germline V gene encodes CDR1 MGHRA and CDR2 YSYEKL. Study-wide results and limits: Long-lived and aged donors differed, with more naive CD4+ cells and higher diversity in the long-lived.

The chain joins TRBV4-1 to TRBJ1-4; the D is unclear. The source is a woman in her late teens or twenties in good health. Sequenced material: blood. CDR3 sequence (DNA): TGCGCCAGCAGCCAAGAGGGCCCAACTAATGAAAAACTGTTTTTT. This encodes CASSQEGPTNEKLFF.